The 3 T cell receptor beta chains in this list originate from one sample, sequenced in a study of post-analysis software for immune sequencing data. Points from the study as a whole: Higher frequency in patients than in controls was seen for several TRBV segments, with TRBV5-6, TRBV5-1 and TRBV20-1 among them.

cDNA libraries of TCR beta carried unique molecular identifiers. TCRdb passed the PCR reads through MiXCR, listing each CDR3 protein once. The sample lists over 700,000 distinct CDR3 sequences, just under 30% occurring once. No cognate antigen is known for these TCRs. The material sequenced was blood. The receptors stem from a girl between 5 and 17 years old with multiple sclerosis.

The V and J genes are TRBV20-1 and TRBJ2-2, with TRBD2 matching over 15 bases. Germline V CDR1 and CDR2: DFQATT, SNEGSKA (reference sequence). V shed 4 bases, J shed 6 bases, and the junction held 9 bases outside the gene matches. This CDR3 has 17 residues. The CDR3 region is CSATRTSGGAPAGELFF. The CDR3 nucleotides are TGCAGTGCTACAAGGACTAGCGGGGGGGCCCCAGCCGGGGAGCTGTTTTTT.

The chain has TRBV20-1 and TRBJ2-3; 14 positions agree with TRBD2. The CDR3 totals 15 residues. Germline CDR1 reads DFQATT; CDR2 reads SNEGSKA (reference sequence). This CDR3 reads CGGLAGAGNTDTQYF. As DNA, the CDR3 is TGCGGGGGACTAGCGGGGGCCGGAAACACAGATACGCAGTATTTT.

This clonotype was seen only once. This CDR3 is CSARPDRPTHEKLFF. The CDR3 bases are TGCAGTGCTAGGCCCGACAGGCCGACCCATGAAAAACTGTTTTTT. The V call is TRBV20-1, the J call TRBJ1-4; TRBD1 is a possible D gene (6 bases). Trimming stripped 3 bases from V and 6 bases from J, with 17 bases between. Germline CDR1 and CDR2: DFQATT and SNEGSKA (reference sequence). This CDR3 contains 15 residues.